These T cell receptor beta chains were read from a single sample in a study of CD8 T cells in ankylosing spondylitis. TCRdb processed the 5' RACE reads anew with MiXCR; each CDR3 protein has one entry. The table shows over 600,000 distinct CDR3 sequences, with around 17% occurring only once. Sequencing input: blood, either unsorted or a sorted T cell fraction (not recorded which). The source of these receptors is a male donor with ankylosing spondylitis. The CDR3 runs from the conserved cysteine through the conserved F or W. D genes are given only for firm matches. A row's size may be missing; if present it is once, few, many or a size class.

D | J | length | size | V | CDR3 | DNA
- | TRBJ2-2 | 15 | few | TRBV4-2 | CASSQAGDHTGELFF | TGTGCCAGCAGCCAAGCAGGGGACCACACCGGGGAGCTGTTTTTT
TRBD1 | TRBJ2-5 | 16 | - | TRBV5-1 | CASSPEGQGYAETQYF | TGCGCCAGCAGCCCGGAGGGACAGGGTTACGCAGAGACCCAGTACTTC
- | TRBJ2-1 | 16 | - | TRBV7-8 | CASRSDYQSLYNEQFF | TGTGCCAGCAGATCCGACTACCAAAGCCTGTACAATGAGCAGTTCTTC
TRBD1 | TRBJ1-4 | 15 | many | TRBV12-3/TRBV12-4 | CASSLNQGGNEKLFF | TGTGCCAGCAGTTTAAATCAGGGGGGGAATGAAAAACTGTTTTTT
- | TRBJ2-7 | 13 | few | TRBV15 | CATSRDPSYEQYF | TGTGCCACCAGCAGAGATCCCAGCTACGAGCAGTACTTC
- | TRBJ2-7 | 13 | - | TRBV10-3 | CAISGLELGEQYF | TGTGCCATCAGTGGGTTGGAGCTGGGGGAGCAGTACTTC
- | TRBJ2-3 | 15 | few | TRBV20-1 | CSARDLRGRVDTQYF | TGCAGTGCTAGAGATCTTCGGGGGCGGGTAGATACGCAGTATTTT
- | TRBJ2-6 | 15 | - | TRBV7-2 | CASSQQSSGANVLTF | TGTGCCAGCAGCCAACAGAGCTCTGGGGCCAACGTCCTGACTTTC
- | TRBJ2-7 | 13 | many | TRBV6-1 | CASMVRGSYEQYF | TGTGCCAGTATGGTCAGGGGTTCCTACGAGCAGTACTTC
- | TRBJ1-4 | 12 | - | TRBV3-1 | CASSIGTERLFF | TGTGCCAGCAGCATTGGGACGGAAAGACTGTTTTTT
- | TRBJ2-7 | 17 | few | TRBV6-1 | CASSPNLEQAVVYEQYF | TGTGCCAGCAGTCCGAATTTGGAGCAGGCGGTGGTGTACGAGCAGTACTTC
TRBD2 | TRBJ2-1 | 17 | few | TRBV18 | CASSPSEREGSYNEQFF | TGTGCCAGCTCACCTTCCGAGCGGGAGGGCTCCTACAATGAGCAGTTCTTC
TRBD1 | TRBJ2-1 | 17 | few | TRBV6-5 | CASSSLVGRGSYNEQFF | TGTGCCAGCAGTTCCCTTGTGGGCAGGGGGAGCTACAATGAGCAGTTCTTC
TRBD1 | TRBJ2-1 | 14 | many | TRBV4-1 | CASSPDRGLNEQFF | TGCGCCAGCAGCCCGGACAGGGGGCTGAATGAGCAGTTCTTC
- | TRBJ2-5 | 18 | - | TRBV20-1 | CSAAEGRVGEGGRETQYF | TGCAGTGCCGCAGAGGGACGCGTGGGAGAAGGTGGACGTGAGACCCAGTACTTC
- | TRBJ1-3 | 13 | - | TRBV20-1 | CSASYGSGNTIYF | TGCAGTGCTAGTTACGGCTCTGGAAACACCATATATTTT
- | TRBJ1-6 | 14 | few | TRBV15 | CATSRDHANSPLHF | TGTGCCACCAGCAGAGATCATGCTAATTCACCCCTCCACTTT
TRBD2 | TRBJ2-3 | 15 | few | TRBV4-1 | CASSHPGLATDTQYF | TGCGCCAGCAGCCATCCGGGACTAGCGACAGATACGCAGTATTTT
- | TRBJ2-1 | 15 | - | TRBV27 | CASSWTLSSYNEQFF | TGTGCCAGCAGTTGGACTCTTAGCTCCTACAATGAGCAGTTCTTC
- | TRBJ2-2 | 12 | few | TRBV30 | CAWSLNTGELFF | TGTGCCTGGAGCCTTAACACCGGGGAGCTGTTTTTT
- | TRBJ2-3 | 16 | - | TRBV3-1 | CASSSTRVRGTDTQYF | TGTGCCAGCAGCTCGACTAGAGTGAGAGGCACAGATACGCAGTATTTT
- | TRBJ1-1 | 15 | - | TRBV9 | CASSEVPQGVGEAFF | TGTGCCAGCAGCGAGGTCCCGCAGGGAGTTGGTGAAGCTTTCTTT
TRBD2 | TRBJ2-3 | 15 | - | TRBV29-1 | CSVIWTSGRSDTQYF | TGCAGCGTTATCTGGACTAGCGGGAGGAGTGATACGCAGTATTTT
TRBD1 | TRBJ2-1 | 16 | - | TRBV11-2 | CASRPGTGVSYNEQFF | TGTGCCAGCAGACCCGGGACAGGGGTATCCTACAATGAGCAGTTCTTC
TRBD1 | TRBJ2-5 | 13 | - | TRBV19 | CASSIDRGETQYF | TGTGCCAGTAGTATCGACAGGGGAGAGACCCAGTACTTC
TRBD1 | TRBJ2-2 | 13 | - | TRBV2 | CASRRQGPGELFF | TGTGCCAGCAGAAGACAGGGACCCGGGGAGCTGTTTTTT
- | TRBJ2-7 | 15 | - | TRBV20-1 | CSARDSTDSAYEQYF | TGCAGTGCTAGAGATTCCACAGATTCAGCCTACGAGCAGTACTTC
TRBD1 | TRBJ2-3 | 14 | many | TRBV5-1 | CASSPGTATDTQYF | TGCGCCAGCAGCCCCGGGACAGCCACAGATACGCAGTATTTT
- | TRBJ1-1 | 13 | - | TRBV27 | CASSPPHGFEAFF | TGTGCCAGCAGTCCCCCCCATGGATTTGAAGCTTTCTTT
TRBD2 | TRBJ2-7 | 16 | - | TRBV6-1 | CASSEGPGGLPYEQYF | TGTGCCAGCAGTGAAGGGCCGGGGGGGCTGCCCTACGAGCAGTACTTC
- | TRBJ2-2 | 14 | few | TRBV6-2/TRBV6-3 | CASSSERVIGELFF | TGTGCCAGCAGTTCGGAGCGGGTTATCGGGGAGCTGTTTTTT
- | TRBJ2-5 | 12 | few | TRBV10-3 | CAIRDFSETQYF | TGTGCCATCAGGGACTTTTCAGAGACCCAGTACTTC
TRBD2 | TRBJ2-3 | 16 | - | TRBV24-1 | CATSDRSGGSTDTQYF | TGTGCCACCAGTGATCGCAGCGGGGGAAGCACAGATACGCAGTATTTT
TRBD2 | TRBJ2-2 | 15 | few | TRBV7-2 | CASSFFAGGVGELFF | TGTGCCAGCAGCTTTTTCGCGGGAGGGGTCGGGGAGCTGTTTTTT
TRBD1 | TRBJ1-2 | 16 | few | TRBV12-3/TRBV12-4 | CASSDQPGGTNYGYTF | TGTGCCAGCAGCGATCAACCAGGGGGTACTAACTATGGCTACACCTTC
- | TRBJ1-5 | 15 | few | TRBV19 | CASSTGTISNQPQHF | TGTGCCAGTAGTACCGGGACCATTAGCAATCAGCCCCAGCATTTT
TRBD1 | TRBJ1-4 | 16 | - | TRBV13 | CASSRARTGGTEKLFF | TGTGCCAGCAGCCGCGCACGGACAGGGGGTACTGAAAAACTGTTTTTT